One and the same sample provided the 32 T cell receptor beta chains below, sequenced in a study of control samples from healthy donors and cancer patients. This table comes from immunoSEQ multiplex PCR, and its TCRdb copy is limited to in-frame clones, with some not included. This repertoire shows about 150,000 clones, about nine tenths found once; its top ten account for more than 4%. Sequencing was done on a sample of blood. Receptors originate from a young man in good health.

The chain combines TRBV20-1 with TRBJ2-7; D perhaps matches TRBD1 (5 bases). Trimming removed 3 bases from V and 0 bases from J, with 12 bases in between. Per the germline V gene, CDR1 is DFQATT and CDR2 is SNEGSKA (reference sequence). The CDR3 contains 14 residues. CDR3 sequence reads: CSASRGRNSYEQYF. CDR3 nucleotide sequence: TGCAGTGCTAGTAGGGGAAGAAACTCCTACGAGCAGTACTTC.

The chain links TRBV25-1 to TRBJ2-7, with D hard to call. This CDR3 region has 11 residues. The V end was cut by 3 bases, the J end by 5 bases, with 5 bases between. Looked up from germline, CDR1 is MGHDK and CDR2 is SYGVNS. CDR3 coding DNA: TGTGCCAGCAGTGACAGCCACGAGCAGTACTTC. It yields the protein CASSDSHEQYF.

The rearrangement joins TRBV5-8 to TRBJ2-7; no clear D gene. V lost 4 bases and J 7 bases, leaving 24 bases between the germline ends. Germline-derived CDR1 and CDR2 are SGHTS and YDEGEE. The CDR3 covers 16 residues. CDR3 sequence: CASSSWTASAFDEQYF. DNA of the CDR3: TGTGCCAGCAGCAGTTGGACGGCTAGTGCGTTTGATGAGCAGTACTTC.

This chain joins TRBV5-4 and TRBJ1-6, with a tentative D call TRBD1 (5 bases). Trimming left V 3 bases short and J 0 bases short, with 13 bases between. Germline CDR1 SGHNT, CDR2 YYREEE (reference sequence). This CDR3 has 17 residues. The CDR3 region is CASSSVAGSSYNSPLHF. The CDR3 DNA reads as TGTGCCAGCAGCTCGGTGGCAGGGAGCTCCTATAATTCACCCCTCCACTTT.

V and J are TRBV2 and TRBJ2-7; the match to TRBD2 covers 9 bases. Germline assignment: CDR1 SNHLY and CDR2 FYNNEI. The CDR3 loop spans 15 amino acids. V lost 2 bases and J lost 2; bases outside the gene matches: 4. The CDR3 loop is CASSEFLAGPYEQYF. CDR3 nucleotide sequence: TGTGCCAGCAGTGAATTTCTAGCGGGACCCTACGAGCAGTACTTC.

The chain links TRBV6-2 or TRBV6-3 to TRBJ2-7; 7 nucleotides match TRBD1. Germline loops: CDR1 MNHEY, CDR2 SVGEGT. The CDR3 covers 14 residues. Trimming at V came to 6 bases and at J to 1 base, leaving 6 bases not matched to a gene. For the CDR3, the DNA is TGTGCCAGCAGCCCATCAGGGGGATCCTACGAGCAGTACTTC. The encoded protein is CASSPSGGSYEQYF.

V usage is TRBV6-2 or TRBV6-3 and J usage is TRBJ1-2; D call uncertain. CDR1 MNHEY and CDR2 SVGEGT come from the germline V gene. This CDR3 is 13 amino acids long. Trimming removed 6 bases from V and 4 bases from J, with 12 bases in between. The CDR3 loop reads CASSPIASYGYTF. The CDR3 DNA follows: TGTGCCAGCAGCCCAATCGCTTCCTATGGCTACACCTTC.

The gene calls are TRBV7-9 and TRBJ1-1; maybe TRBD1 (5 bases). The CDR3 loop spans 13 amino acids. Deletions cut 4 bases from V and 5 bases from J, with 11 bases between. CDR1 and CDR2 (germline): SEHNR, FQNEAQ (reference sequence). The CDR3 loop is CASSSGTGTEAFF. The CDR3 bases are TGTGCCAGCAGCTCCGGGACCGGGACTGAAGCTTTCTTT.

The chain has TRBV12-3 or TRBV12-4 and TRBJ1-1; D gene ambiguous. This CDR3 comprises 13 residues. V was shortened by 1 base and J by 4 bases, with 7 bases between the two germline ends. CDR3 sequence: CASSLVAVTEAFF. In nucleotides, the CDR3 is TGTGCCAGCAGTTTAGTGGCAGTCACTGAAGCTTTCTTT.

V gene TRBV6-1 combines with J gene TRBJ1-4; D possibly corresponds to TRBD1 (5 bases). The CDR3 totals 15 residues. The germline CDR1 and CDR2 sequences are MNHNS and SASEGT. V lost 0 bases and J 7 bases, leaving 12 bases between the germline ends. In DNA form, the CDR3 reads TGTGCCAGCAGTGAAGCGACCCTGGGGCCTGAAAAACTGTTTTTT. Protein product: CASSEATLGPEKLFF.

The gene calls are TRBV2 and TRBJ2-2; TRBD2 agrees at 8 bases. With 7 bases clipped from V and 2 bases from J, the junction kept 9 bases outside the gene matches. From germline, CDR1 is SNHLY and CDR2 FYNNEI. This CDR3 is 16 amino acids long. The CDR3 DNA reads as TGTGCCAGCATACAAGAGGCGGGGGGAAACACCGGGGAGCTGTTTTTT. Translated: CASIQEAGGNTGELFF. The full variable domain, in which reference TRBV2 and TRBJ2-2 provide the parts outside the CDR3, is EPEVTQTPSHQVTQMGQEVILRCVPISNHLYFYWYRQILGQKVEFLVSFYNNEISEKSEIFDDQFSVERPDGSNFTLKIRSTKLEDSAMYFCASIQEAGGNTGELFFGEGSRLTVL.

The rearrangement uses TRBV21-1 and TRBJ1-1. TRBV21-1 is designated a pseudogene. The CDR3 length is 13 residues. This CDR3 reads CASSKRGRTEAFF. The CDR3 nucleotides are TGTGCCAGCAGCAAACGGGGGAGGACTGAAGCTTTCTTT.

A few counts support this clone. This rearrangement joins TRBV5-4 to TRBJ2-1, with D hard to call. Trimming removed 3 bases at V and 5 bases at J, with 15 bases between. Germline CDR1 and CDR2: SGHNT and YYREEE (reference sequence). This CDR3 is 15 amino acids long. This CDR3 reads CASSSPRHSNNEQFF. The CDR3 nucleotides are TGTGCCAGCAGCTCACCCCGACATAGTAACAATGAGCAGTTCTTC.

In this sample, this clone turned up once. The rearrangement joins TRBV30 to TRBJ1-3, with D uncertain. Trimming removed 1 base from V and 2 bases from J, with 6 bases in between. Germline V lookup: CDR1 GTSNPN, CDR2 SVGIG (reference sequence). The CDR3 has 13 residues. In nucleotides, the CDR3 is TGTGCCTGGAGTGAATACACTGGAAACACCATATATTTT. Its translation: CAWSEYTGNTIYF.

In DNA, the CDR3 is TGTGCCAGCAGCTTAGTCCTCGGGGCGGGACGAGAGGAGCAGTACTTC. As protein: CASSLVLGAGREEQYF. The chain recombines TRBV7-2 with TRBJ2-7, with D perhaps matching TRBD2 (6 bases). CDR3 length equals 16 residues. V was trimmed by 1 base and J by 7 bases, leaving 20 bases between them. CDR1 and CDR2 from the germline V gene are SGHTA and FQGNSA.

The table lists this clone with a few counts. The CDR3 nucleotides read TGTGCCAGCAGTCAGGACAGGGGGTACTCTGGAAACACCATATATTTT. It translates to CASSQDRGYSGNTIYF. V gene TRBV9 combines with J gene TRBJ1-3; 10 bases are a match to TRBD1. Germline trimming cut 5 bases from V and 0 bases from J; bases unmatched to any gene: 5. The CDR3 contains 16 residues. Germline CDR1 SGDLS, CDR2 YYNGEE.

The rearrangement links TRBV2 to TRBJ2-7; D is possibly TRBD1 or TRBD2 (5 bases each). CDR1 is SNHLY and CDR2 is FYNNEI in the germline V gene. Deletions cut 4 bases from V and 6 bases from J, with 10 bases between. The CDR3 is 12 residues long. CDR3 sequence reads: CASSVAGSEQYF. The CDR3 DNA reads TGTGCCAGCAGTGTGGCAGGGAGCGAGCAGTACTTC.

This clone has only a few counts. The CDR3 bases are TGTGCCAGCAGCAAAAGGGGGACCTACGAGCAGTACTTC. Translating gives CASSKRGTYEQYF. The V gene is TRBV21-1, the J gene TRBJ2-7; the listed D gene, TRBD1, was not tested against the DNA. TRBV21-1 is recorded as a pseudogene. The CDR3 contains 13 residues.

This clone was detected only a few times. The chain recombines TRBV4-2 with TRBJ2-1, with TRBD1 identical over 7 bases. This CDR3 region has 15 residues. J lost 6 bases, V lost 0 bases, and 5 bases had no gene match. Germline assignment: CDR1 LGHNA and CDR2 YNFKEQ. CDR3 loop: CASSQDLSGGNEQFF. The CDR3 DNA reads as TGTGCCAGCAGCCAAGATCTTTCAGGGGGCAATGAGCAGTTCTTC.

The CDR3 loop reads CASSLARGASGSTDTQYF. Written as DNA, the CDR3 is TGTGCCAGCAGCTTGGCCCGGGGGGCTAGCGGGAGCACAGATACGCAGTATTTT. The chain is built from TRBV5-6 and TRBJ2-3; 8 bases are a match to TRBD2. This CDR3 spans 18 amino acids. Germline lookup yields CDR1 SGHDT and CDR2 YYEEEE. Trimming at V came to 0 bases and at J to 0 bases, leaving 9 bases not matched to a gene.

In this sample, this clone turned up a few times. The CDR3 reads CASSLGALLGTDTQYF. The CDR3 DNA is TGTGCCAGCAGCTTAGGGGCTCTATTGGGCACAGATACGCAGTATTTT. This chain uses TRBV7-2 with TRBJ2-3; D is uncertain. Germline CDR1 is SGHTA and CDR2 is FQGNSA. The CDR3 length is 16 residues. V was cut by 1 base and J by 1 base, with 12 bases left in between.

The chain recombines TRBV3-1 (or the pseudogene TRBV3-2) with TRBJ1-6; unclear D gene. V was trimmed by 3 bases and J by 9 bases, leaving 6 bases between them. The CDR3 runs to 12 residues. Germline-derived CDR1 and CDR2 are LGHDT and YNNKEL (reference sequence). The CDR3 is CASSHGSSPLHF. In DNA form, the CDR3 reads TGTGCCAGCAGCCACGGGAGTTCACCCCTCCACTTT.

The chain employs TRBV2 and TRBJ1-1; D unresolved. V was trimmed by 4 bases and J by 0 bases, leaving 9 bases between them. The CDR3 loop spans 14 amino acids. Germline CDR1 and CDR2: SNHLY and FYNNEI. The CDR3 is CASSGQTVNTEAFF. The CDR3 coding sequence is TGTGCCAGCAGTGGGCAGACCGTGAACACTGAAGCTTTCTTT.

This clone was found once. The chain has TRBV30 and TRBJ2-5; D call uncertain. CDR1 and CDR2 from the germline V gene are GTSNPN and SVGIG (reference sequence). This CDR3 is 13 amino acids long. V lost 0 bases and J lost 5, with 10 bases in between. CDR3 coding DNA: TGTGCCTGGAGTGTATCTAGTCCGGAGACCCAGTACTTC. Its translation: CAWSVSSPETQYF.

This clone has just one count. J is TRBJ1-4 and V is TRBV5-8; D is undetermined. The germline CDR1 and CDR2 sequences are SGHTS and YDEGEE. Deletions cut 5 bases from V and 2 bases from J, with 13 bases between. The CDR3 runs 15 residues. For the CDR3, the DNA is TGTGCCAGCAGATCGCCCAGGAACACTAATGAAAAACTGTTTTTT. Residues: CASRSPRNTNEKLFF.

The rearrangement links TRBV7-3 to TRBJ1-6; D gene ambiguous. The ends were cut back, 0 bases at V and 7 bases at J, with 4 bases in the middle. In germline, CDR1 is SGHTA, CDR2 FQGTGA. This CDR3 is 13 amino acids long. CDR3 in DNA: TGTGCCAGCAGCTTAACTAACAATTCACCCCTCCACTTT. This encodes CASSLTNNSPLHF.

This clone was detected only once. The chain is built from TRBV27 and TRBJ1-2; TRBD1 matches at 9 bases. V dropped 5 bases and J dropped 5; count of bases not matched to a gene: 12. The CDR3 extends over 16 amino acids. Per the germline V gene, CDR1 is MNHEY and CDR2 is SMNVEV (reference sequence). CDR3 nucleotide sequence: TGTGCCAGCAGTCAAGGGACAGGGCGCCAAATTTATGGCTACACCTTC. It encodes CASSQGTGRQIYGYTF.

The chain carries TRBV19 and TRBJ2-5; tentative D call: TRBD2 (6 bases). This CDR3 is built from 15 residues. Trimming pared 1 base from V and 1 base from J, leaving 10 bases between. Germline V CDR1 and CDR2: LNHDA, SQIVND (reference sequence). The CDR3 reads CASSIALTSQETQYF. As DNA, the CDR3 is TGTGCCAGTAGTATAGCTTTGACTAGCCAAGAGACCCAGTACTTC. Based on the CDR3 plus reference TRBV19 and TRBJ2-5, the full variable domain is DGGITQSPKYLFRKEGQNVTLSCEQNLNHDAMYWYRQDPGQGLRLIYYSQIVNDFQKGDIAEGYSVSREKKESFPLTVTSAQKNPTAFYLCASSIALTSQETQYFGPGTRLLVL.

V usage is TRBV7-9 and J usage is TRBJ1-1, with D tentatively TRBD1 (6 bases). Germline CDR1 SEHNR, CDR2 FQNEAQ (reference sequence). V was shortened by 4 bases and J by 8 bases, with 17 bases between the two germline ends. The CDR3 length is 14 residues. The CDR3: CASSSGAYGSEAFF. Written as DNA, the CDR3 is TGTGCCAGCAGCTCAGGGGCGTATGGGTCGGAAGCTTTCTTT.

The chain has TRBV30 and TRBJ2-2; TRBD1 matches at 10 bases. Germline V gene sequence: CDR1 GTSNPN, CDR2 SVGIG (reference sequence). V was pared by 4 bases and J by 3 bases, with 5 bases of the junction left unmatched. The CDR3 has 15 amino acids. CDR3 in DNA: TGTGCCTGGAATAGACAGGGGGCGGACACCGGGGAGCTGTTTTTT. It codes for CAWNRQGADTGELFF.

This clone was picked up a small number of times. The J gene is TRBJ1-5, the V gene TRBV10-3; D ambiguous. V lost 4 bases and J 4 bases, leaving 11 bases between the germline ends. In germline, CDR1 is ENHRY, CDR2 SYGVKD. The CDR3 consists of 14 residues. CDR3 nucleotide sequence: TGTGCCATCAGTGGTGAGGGAGGGAATCAGCCCCAGCATTTT. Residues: CAISGEGGNQPQHF.

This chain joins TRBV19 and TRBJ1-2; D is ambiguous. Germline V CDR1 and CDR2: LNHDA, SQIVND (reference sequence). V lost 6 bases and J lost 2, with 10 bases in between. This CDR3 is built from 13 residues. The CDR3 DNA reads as TGTGCCAGTAGCGATCTGGGAAACTATGGCTACACCTTC. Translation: CASSDLGNYGYTF.